Listed here are 8 T cell receptor beta chains from one sample, sequenced in a study of long-term antiretroviral therapy in people with HIV. With survey level as its setting, the immunoSEQ assay was v3.0. Method: immunoSEQ multiplex PCR; TCRdb's copy keeps in-frame clones and lacks some. This repertoire shows roughly 44,000 clones, about 95% found once; its top ten account for about 2.5%. Sequences were derived from unsorted PBMCs, sampled 3.7 years after starting antiretroviral therapy. All receptors derive from a woman aged 45-60 years with HIV.

J is TRBJ2-1 and V is TRBV29-1, with 10 bases aligning to TRBD2. The length of the CDR3 is 16 residues. The V and J ends lost 3 bases and 9 bases, in that order; junction bases with no gene match: 14. Per germline, CDR1 SQVTM and CDR2 ANQGSEA. The CDR3 DNA sequence: TGCAGCGTTGAGGGCGTATCTAGCGGGGGAAAAGGTGAGCAGTTCTTC. It encodes CSVEGVSSGGKGEQFF.

Here the CDR3 DNA reads TGCGCCAGCAGCCAAAGATACCTCATGGGGCGATCAAACAATCAGCCCCAGCATTTT. As protein: CASSQRYLMGRSNNQPQHF. V usage is TRBV4-1 and J usage is TRBJ1-5; maybe TRBD1 (5 bases). Trimming removed 2 bases from V and 3 bases from J, with 23 bases in between. Germline V CDR1 and CDR2: MGHRA, YSYEKL. The CDR3 runs 19 residues.

The count of this clone is one. V usage is TRBV10-3 and J usage is TRBJ2-3; 16 nucleotides match TRBD2. After removal of 0 bases from V and 1 base from J, the junction contained 4 bases not matched to a gene. Looked up from germline, CDR1 is ENHRY and CDR2 is SYGVKD. The CDR3 is 19 residues long. The CDR3 spells CAISESGLAGGPGTDTQYF. The CDR3 DNA is TGTGCCATCAGTGAGTCGGGACTAGCGGGGGGGCCCGGCACAGATACGCAGTATTTT.

The chain carries TRBV4-3 and TRBJ1-3; 9 bases agree with TRBD1. Trimming cost V 3 bases and J 8 bases; bases outside gene matches: 2. The germline V gene encodes CDR1 LGHNA and CDR2 YSLEER. This CDR3 has 13 amino acids. The CDR3 bases are TGCGCCAGCAGCCACGACAGGGGGGACACCATATATTTT. This encodes CASSHDRGDTIYF.

As DNA, the CDR3 is TGTGCCAGCCGTCCGTTTAGGACCGGGGAGCTGTTTTTT. Residues: CASRPFRTGELFF. The rearrangement uses TRBV11-2 and TRBJ2-2; D gene unclear. The CDR3 length is 13 residues. The germline V gene has CDR1 SGHAT and CDR2 FQNNGV. V was shortened by 8 bases and J by 5 bases, with 12 bases between the two germline ends.

The genes are TRBV6-5 and TRBJ1-3; TRBD1 matches 7 bases. J gave up 4 bases and V 8 bases, and 5 bases lay outside the gene matches. The CDR3 is 13 amino acids. Germline loops: CDR1 MNHEY, CDR2 SVGAGI. CDR3: CASQTGPGNTIYF. The CDR3 coding sequence is TGTGCCAGCCAGACAGGGCCAGGAAACACCATATATTTT.

The chain carries TRBV7-8 and TRBJ2-1, with D perhaps TRBD1 or TRBD2 (6 bases each). V was shortened by 5 bases and J by 7 bases, with 15 bases between the two germline ends. The germline V gene encodes CDR1 SGHVS and CDR2 FQNEAQ. The CDR3 totals 14 residues. The CDR3 sequence: CASSPRGGRNEQFF. The CDR3 nucleotides read TGTGCCAGCAGCCCCAGAGGGGGGAGGAATGAGCAGTTCTTC.

The chain uses TRBV19 and TRBJ2-1; D is undetermined. V lost 1 base to trimming and J lost 9 bases, with 7 bases between them. Germline CDR1 LNHDA, CDR2 SQIVND (reference sequence). This CDR3 region has 12 residues. CDR3 in DNA: TGTGCCAGTAGTATAGGGCAGTTTGAGCAGTTCTTC. This encodes CASSIGQFEQFF.